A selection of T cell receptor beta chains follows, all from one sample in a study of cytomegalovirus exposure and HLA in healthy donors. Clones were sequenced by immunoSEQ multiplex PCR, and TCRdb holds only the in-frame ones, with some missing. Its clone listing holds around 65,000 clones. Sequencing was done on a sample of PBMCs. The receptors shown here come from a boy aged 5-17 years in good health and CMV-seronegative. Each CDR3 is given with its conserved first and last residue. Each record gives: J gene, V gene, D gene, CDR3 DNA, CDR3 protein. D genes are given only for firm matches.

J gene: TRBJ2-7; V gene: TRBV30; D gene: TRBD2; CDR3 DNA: TGTGCCTGGAATCGAGCGGGAGGGCTCGAGCAGTACTTC; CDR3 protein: CAWNRAGGLEQYF
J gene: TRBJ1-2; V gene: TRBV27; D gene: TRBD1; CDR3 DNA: TGTGCCAGCTCCTCAACATTAGGGGGCCTGGGTGGCTACACCTTC; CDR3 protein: CASSSTLGGLGGYTF
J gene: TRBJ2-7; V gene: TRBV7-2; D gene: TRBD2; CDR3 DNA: TGTGCCAGCAGCCCTCCAAAAGGCGGGAGAGCAAACGAGCAGTACTTC; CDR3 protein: CASSPPKGGRANEQYF
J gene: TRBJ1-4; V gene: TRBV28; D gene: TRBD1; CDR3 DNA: TGTGCCAGCAACCGACCCGGGACAGGGATTGAAAAACTGTTTTTT; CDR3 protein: CASNRPGTGIEKLFF
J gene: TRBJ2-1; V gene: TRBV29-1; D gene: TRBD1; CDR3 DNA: TGCAGCGTTGGGTCGACAGGGAAAAATGAGCAGTTCTTC; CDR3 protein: CSVGSTGKNEQFF
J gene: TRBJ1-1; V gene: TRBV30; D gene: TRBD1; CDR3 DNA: TGTGCCTTGGGACAGGGGAACACTGAAGCTTTCTTT; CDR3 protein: CALGQGNTEAFF
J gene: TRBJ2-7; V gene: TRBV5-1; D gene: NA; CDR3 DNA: TGCGCCAGCAGCTTGGAAGGGGCTGGAGAGCAGTACTTC; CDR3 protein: CASSLEGAGEQYF
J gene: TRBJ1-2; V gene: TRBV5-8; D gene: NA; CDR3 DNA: TGTGCCAGCAGCTTGTCAGCAGGGATCTATGGCTACACCTTC; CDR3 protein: CASSLSAGIYGYTF
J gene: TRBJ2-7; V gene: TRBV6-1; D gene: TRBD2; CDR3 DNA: TGTGCCAGCAGTCCGCTGGCGGGGGGATCTAACGAGCAGTACTTC; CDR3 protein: CASSPLAGGSNEQYF
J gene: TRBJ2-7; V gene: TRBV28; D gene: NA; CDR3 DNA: TGTGCCAGCAATCTGCCCGGCGGACGGGGCGAGCAGTACTTC; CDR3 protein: CASNLPGGRGEQYF
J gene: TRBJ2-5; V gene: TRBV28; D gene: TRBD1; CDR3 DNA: TGTGCCAGCAGTGGGACAGTGCAAGAGACCCAGTACTTC; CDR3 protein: CASSGTVQETQYF
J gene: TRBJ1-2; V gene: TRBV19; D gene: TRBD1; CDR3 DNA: TGTGCCAGTAGAACGGGACAGGGGGTCTATGGCTACACCTTC; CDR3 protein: CASRTGQGVYGYTF
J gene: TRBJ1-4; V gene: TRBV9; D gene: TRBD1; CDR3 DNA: TGTGCCAGCAGCGATCGACAGGGTGCAACTAATGAAAAACTGTTTTTT; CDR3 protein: CASSDRQGATNEKLFF
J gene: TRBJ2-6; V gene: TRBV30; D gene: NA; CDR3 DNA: TGTGCCTGGATCTTAGCTGGGGCCAACGTCCTGACTTTC; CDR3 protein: CAWILAGANVLTF
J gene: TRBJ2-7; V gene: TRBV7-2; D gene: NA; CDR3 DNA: TGTGCCAGCAGCCTTTCAGGCGTCGAGCAGTACTTC; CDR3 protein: CASSLSGVEQYF
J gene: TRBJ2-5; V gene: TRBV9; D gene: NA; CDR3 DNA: TGTGCCAGCAGCGTAGCCCCGGACACCCAAGAGACCCAGTACTTC; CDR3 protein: CASSVAPDTQETQYF
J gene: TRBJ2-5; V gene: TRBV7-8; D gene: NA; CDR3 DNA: TGTGCCAGCAGCTGGACAGTCCAAGAGACCCAGTACTTC; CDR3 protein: CASSWTVQETQYF
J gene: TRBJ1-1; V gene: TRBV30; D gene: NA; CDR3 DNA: TGTGCCTGGAGTGTAATGGCAAACACTGAAGCTTTCTTT; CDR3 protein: CAWSVMANTEAFF
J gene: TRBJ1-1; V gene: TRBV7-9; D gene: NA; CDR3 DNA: TGTGCCAGTGCTCGGGGAAAGAACACTGAAGCTTTCTTT; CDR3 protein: CASARGKNTEAFF
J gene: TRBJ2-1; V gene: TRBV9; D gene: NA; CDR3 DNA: TGTGCCAGCAGCCCTCAGGGAAACTCCTACAATGAGCAGTTCTTC; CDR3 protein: CASSPQGNSYNEQFF
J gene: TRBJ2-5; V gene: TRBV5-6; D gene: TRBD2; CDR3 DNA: TGTGCCAGCAGCTTGAGCGGGAGGGCCCAAGAGACCCAGTACTTC; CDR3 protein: CASSLSGRAQETQYF
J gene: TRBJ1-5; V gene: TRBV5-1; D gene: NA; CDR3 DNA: TGCGCCAGCAGCTTAACGGAGGGTCAGCCCCAGCATTTT; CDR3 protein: CASSLTEGQPQHF
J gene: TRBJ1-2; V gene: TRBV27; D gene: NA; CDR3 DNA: TGTGCCAGCAGTGACCCCGGGGATACTGGCTACACCTTC; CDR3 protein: CASSDPGDTGYTF
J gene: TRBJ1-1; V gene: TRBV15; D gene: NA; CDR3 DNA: TGTGCCACCAGCAGAGGGAGTGAAGCTTTCTTT; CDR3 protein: CATSRGSEAFF
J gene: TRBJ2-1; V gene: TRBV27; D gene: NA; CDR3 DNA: TGTGCCAGCAGCCTCAGGGTTGGGAATGAGCAGTTCTTC; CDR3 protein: CASSLRVGNEQFF
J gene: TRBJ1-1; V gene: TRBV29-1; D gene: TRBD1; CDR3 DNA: TGCAGCGGCGAATCTGACAGGGGGAGGGTGAACACTGAAGCTTTCTTT; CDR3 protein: CSGESDRGRVNTEAFF
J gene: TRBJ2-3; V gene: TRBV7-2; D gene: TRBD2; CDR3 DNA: TGTGCCAGCAGCTTACTAGCGGGAGGACCCACAGATACGCAGTATTTT; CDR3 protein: CASSLLAGGPTDTQYF
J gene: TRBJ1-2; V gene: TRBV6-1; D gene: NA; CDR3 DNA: TGTGCCAGCAGTGAGAGGGGTAAAGGGGGTGGCTACACCTTC; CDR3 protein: CASSERGKGGGYTF
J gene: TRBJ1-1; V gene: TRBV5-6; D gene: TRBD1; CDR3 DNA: TGTGCCAGCAGCTGGAGGGCAGGGGGGTGGAACACTGAAGCTTTCTTT; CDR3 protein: CASSWRAGGWNTEAFF
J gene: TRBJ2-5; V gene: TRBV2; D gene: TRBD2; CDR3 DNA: TGTGCCAGCAGTCCGAGGGCACCAATAGCGGGGGGAGAGGAGACCCAGTACTTC; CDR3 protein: CASSPRAPIAGGEETQYF
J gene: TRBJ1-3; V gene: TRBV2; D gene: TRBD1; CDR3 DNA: TGTGCCAGCAGCTTGGACAGGGGGACTGGAAACACCATATATTTT; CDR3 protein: CASSLDRGTGNTIYF
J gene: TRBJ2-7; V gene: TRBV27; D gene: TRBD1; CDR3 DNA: TGTGCCAGCAGTCCGCGACGGACAGGGGGCTACGAGCAGTACTTC; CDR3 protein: CASSPRRTGGYEQYF
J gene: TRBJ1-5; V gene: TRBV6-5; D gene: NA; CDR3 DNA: TGTGCCAGCAGTTACACCCTACCGGGGAATCAGCCCCAGCATTTT; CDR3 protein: CASSYTLPGNQPQHF
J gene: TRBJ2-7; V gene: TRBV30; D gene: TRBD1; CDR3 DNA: TGTGCCTGGACCCAAGGACAGGGGGAAAGCGAGCAGTACTTC; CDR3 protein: CAWTQGQGESEQYF
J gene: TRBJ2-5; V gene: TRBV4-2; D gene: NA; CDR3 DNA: TGTGCCAGCAGCCCGGGAAACTTGGGGACGAGGGGGCAAGAGACCCAGTACTTC; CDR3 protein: CASSPGNLGTRGQETQYF
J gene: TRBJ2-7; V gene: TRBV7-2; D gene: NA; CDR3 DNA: TGTGCCAGCAGCCCCCGCCCCAGGGGCCACGAGCAGTACTTC; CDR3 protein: CASSPRPRGHEQYF
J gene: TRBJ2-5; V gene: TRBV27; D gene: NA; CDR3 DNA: TGTGCCAGCAGTTATTTCAGGGGAGATGAGACCCAGTACTTC; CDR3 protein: CASSYFRGDETQYF